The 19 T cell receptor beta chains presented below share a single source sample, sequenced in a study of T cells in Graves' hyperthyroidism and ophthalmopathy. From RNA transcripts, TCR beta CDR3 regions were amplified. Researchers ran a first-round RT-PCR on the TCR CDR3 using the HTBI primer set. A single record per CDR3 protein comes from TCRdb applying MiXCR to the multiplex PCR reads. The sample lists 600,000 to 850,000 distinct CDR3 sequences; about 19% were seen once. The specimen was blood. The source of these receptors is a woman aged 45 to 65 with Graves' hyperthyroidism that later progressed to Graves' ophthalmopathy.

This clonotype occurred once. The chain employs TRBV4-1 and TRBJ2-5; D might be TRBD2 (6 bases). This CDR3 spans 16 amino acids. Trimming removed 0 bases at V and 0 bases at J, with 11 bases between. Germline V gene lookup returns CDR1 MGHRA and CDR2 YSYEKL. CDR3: CASSQDFGGNQETQYF. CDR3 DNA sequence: TGCGCCAGCAGCCAAGATTTTGGGGGGAACCAAGAGACCCAGTACTTC.

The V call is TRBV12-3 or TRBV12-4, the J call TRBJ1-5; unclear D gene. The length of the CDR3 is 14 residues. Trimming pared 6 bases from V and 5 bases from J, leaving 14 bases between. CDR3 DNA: TGTGCCAGCAGCGTCACGACGGGAGATCAGCCCCAGCATTTT. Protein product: CASSVTTGDQPQHF.

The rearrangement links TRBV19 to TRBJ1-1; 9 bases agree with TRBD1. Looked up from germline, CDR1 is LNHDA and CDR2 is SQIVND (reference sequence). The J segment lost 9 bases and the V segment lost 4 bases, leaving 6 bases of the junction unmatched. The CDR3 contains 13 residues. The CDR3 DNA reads TGTGCCAGTAGTACCGACAGGGGGAACAAAGCTTTCTTT. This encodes CASSTDRGNKAFF.

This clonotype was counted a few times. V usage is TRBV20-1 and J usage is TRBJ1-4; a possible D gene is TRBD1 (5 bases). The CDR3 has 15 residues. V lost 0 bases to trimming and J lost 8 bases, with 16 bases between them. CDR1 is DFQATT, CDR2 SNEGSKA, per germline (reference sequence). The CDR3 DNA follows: TGCAGTGCTAGAGATTCGGCGGCAGGGAGGGAAAAACTGTTTTTT. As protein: CSARDSAAGREKLFF.

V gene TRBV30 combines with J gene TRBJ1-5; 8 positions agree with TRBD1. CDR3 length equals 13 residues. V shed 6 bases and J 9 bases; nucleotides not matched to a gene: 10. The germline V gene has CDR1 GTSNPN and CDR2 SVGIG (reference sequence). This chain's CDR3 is CACSTGGERPQHF. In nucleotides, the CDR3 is TGTGCCTGTTCCACAGGGGGGGAGCGGCCCCAGCATTTT. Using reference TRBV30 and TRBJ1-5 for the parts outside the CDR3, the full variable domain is SQTIHQWPATLVQPVGSPLSLECTVEGTSNPNLYWYRQAAGRGLQLLFYSVGIGQISSEVPQNLSASRPQDRQFILSSKKLLLSDSGFYLCACSTGGERPQHFGDGTRLSIL.

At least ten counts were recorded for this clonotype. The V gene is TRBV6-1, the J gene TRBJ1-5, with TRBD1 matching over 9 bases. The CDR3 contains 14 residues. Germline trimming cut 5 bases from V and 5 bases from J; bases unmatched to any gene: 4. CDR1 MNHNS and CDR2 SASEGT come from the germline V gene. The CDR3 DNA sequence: TGTGCCAGCAGTAGGGGACAGGGAGATCAGCCCCAGCATTTT. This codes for CASSRGQGDQPQHF.

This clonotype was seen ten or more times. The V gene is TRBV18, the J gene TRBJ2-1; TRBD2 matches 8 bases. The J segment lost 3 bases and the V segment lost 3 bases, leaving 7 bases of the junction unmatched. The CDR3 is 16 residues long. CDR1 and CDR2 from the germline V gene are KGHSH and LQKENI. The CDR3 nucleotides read TGTGCCAGCTCACCCCAGCGGGGGTCAAACTACAATGAGCAGTTCTTC. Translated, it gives CASSPQRGSNYNEQFF.

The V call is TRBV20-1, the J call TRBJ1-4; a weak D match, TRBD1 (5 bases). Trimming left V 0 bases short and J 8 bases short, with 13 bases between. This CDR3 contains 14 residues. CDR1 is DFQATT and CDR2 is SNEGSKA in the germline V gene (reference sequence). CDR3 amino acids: CSARDWGRGEKLFF. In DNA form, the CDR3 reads TGCAGTGCTAGAGATTGGGGCCGCGGGGAAAAACTGTTTTTT.

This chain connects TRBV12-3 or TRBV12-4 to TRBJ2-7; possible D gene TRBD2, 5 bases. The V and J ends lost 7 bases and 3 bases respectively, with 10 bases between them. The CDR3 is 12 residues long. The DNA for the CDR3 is TGTGCCAGCACGAGGGCGGGCTACGAGCAGTACTTC. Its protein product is CASTRAGYEQYF.

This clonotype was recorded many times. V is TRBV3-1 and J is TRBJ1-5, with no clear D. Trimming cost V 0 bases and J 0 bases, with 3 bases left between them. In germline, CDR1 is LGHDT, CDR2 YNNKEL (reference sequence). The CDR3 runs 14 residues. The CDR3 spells CASSQDYSNQPQHF. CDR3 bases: TGTGCCAGCAGCCAAGATTATAGCAATCAGCCCCAGCATTTT.

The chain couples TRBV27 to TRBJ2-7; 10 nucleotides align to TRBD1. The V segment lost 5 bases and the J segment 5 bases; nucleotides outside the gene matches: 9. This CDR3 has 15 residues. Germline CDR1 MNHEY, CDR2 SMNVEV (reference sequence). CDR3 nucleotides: TGTGCCAGCAGTACCCGGGACAGGGGCTATCACGAGCAGTACTTC. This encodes CASSTRDRGYHEQYF.

The CDR3 is CASSEHRGLYYGYTF. CDR3 nucleotides: TGTGCCAGCAGTGAACACCGGGGACTCTACTATGGCTACACCTTC. The chain recombines TRBV6-1 with TRBJ1-2; TRBD1 is a possible D gene (5 bases). Trimming left V 2 bases short and J 3 bases short, with 13 bases between. Germline lookup yields CDR1 MNHNS and CDR2 SASEGT. The CDR3 consists of 15 residues.

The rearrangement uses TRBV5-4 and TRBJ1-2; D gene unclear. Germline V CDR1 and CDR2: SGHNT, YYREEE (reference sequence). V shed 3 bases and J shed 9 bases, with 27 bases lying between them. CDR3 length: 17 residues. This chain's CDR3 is CASSSPGKRVAYVSYTF. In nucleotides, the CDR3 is TGTGCCAGCAGCTCTCCGGGAAAAAGGGTAGCCTATGTGAGCTACACCTTC.

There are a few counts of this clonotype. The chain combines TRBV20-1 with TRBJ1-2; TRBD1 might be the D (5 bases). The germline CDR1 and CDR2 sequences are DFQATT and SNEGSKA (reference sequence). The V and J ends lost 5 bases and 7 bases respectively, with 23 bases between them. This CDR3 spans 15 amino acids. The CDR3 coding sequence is TGCAGTGCTCCGGCCCCGGGGCGACGGGACGTTGGCTACACCTTC. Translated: CSAPAPGRRDVGYTF.

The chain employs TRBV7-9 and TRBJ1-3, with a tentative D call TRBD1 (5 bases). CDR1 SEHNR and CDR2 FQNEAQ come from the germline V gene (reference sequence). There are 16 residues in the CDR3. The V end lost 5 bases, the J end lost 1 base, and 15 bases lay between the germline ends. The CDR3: CASSEGRVASGNTIYF. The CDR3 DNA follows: TGTGCCAGCAGCGAGGGACGTGTGGCTTCTGGAAACACCATATATTTT.

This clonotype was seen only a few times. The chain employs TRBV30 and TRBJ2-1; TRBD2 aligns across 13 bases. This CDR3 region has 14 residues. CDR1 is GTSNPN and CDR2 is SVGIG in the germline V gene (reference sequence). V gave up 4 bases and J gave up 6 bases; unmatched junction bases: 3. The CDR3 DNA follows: TGTGCCTGGACAACTAGCGGGGGGGCCAATGAGCAGTTCTTC. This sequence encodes CAWTTSGGANEQFF.

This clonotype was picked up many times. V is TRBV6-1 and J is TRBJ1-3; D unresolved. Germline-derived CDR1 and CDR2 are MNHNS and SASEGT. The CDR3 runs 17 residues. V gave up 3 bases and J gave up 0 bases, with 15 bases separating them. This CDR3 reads CASSDARARLSGNTIYF. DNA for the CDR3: TGTGCCAGCAGTGACGCGCGCGCCAGGCTCTCTGGAAACACCATATATTTT.

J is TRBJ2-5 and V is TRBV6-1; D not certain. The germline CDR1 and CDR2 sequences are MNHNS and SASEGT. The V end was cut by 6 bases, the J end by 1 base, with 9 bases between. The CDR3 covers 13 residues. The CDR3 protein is CASRAGPQETQYF. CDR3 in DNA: TGTGCCAGCAGAGCAGGTCCCCAAGAGACCCAGTACTTC.

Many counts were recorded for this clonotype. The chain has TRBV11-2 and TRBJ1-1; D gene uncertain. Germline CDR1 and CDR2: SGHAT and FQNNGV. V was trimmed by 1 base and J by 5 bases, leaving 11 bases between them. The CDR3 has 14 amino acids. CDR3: CASSLVVGITEAFF. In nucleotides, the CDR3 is TGTGCCAGCAGCTTAGTAGTCGGGATTACTGAAGCTTTCTTT.